This T cell receptor (beta chain) came from a study of regulatory T cells. Whole-study findings and limits: Patient repertoires had restricted TRB V-J pairs and skewed V and J usage, most in Tregs. In CD3G-deficient patients, conventional CD4+ T cells were enriched for hydrophobic CDR3 residues at positions 6 and 7.

A couple of CD3G-deficient patients had more severe autoimmunity; all had some. Patients aged 2 to 39 years had fewer naive and more memory CD4+ and CD8+ T cells. Sorting split CD4+ cells into CD25-high CD127-low Tregs and CD25-low CD127-high conventional T cells. The primer mix had 52 TRBV and 13 TRBJ primers. Measured with immunoSEQ multiplex PCR; TCRdb has only the in-frame clones, and not every one. This table holds some 20,000 clones, roughly 84% found once. Trimming took 1 base from V and 9 from J, leaving 18 bases between them. The CDR3 has 15 residues. Germline CDR1 reads MNHNS; CDR2 reads SASEGT. This clone was seen just once. Its antigen is still unknown.

The sequence came from a child aged 5 to 17 with CD3G deficiency. This chain uses TRBV6-1 with TRBJ1-1; D call uncertain. Material for sequencing was conventional CD4+ T cells sorted from blood. The CDR3 loop reads CASSEVPGRQTKAFF. The CDR3 DNA is TGTGCCAGCAGTGAAGTGCCCGGGAGGCAGACGAAAGCTTTCTTT.